The 24 T cell receptor beta chains given below trace back to one sample, sequenced in a study of blood T cell repertoires in COVID-19. TCRdb's table, derived via immunoSEQ multiplex PCR, lists solely in-frame clones and lacks some. The sample records hundreds of thousands of clones, roughly 88% being singletons. Material for sequencing was peripheral blood. The receptors come from a man aged 40-49 years with acute or convalescent COVID-19.

This clone has just a few counts. The sample holds other DNA sequences that translate to the same CDR3. The V and J genes are TRBV19 and TRBJ1-5; maybe TRBD1 (5 bases). The germline CDR1 and CDR2 sequences are LNHDA and SQIVND (reference sequence). The CDR3 runs 15 residues. Trimming took off 3 bases at V and 1 base at J, with 10 bases between the two ends. DNA of the CDR3: TGTGCCAGTAGTATTTGGGGGGGAAGCAATCAGCCCCAGCATTTT. The encoded protein is CASSIWGGSNQPQHF.

This clone was seen a handful of times. V gene TRBV6-6 combines with J gene TRBJ2-7; 9 bases match TRBD1. Germline CDR1 and CDR2: MNHNY and SVGAGI (reference sequence). CDR3 size: 14 residues. The junction had 6 bases not matched to a gene; V was cut back by 4 bases and J by 5 bases. The CDR3 reads CASSLTGGWNEQYF. DNA of the CDR3: TGTGCCAGCAGTTTGACAGGGGGTTGGAACGAGCAGTACTTC.

The chain is built from TRBV15 and TRBJ2-7, with TRBD1 matching over 12 bases. This CDR3 has 15 amino acids. The junction had 5 bases not matched to a gene; V was cut back by 3 bases and J by 5 bases. Germline CDR1 is LNHNV and CDR2 is YYDKDF (reference sequence). The CDR3 region is CATSSGGTGGHEQYF. CDR3 coding DNA: TGTGCCACCAGCAGCGGGGGGACAGGGGGCCACGAGCAGTACTTC.

This clone appeared a few times. The rearrangement links TRBV6-2 or TRBV6-3 to TRBJ2-1, with TRBD2 matching over 12 bases. Trimming cost V 6 bases and J 7 bases; bases outside gene matches: 7. The CDR3 covers 15 residues. CDR1 and CDR2 (germline): MNHEY, SVGEGT. CDR3 amino acids: CASSWRTSGMNEQFF. CDR3 DNA: TGTGCCAGCAGCTGGAGGACTAGCGGGATGAATGAGCAGTTCTTC.

The chain combines TRBV18 with TRBJ1-5; possibly TRBD1 for D (6 bases). Germline V gene data show CDR1 as KGHSH and CDR2 as LQKENI. Between the trimmed V and J ends, which lost 4 bases and 5 bases, there was a span of 12 bases. The CDR3 runs 14 residues. The CDR3 DNA is TGTGCCAGCTCACAACAACAGGGAGATCAGCCCCAGCATTTT. This gives the protein CASSQQQGDQPQHF. The entire variable domain, with the rest obtained from reference TRBV18 and TRBJ1-5, is as follows: NAGVMQNPRHLVRRRGQEARLRCSPMKGHSHVYWYRQLPEEGLKFMVYLQKENIIDESGMPKERFSAEFPKEGPSILRIQQVVRGDSAAYFCASSQQQGDQPQHFGDGTRLSIL.

The chain combines TRBV9 with TRBJ2-7; 7 bases fit TRBD1. The CDR3 loop spans 14 amino acids. Germline assignment: CDR1 SGDLS and CDR2 YYNGEE. Trimming removed 3 bases from V and 0 bases from J; junction bases left unmatched: 3. Written as DNA, the CDR3 is TGTGCCAGCAGCGGGGACAGCAGCTCCTACGAGCAGTACTTC. Its translation is CASSGDSSSYEQYF.

The V call is TRBV28, the J call TRBJ1-2, with a tentative D call TRBD1 (5 bases). CDR3 length equals 16 residues. Germline CDR1 is MDHEN and CDR2 is SYDVKM. Deletions cut 5 bases from V and 5 bases from J, with 21 bases between. CDR3 residues: CASSTPHGGRPYGYTF. The DNA of the CDR3 is TGTGCCAGCAGTACCCCCCATGGGGGGAGGCCATATGGCTACACCTTC.

The chain couples TRBV18 to TRBJ2-7; 8 bases match TRBD1. J gave up 2 bases and V 5 bases, and 5 bases lay outside the gene matches. This CDR3 comprises 14 residues. Germline V gene lookup returns CDR1 KGHSH and CDR2 LQKENI. The CDR3 sequence is CASSEGQGTYEQYF. The CDR3 region has the DNA TGTGCCAGCTCAGAAGGACAGGGCACCTACGAGCAGTACTTC.

This chain joins TRBV5-1 and TRBJ2-1; 7 nucleotides match TRBD1. The CDR3 spans 14 residues. V was pared by 6 bases and J by 0 bases, with 3 bases of the junction left unmatched. Germline V CDR1 and CDR2: SGHRS, YFSETQ. CDR3 sequence: CASNWDSSYNEQFF. DNA for the CDR3: TGCGCCAGCAACTGGGACAGCTCCTACAATGAGCAGTTCTTC. Drawing the rest from reference TRBV5-1 and TRBJ2-1, the complete variable domain is KAGVTQTPRYLIKTRGQQVTLSCSPISGHRSVSWYQQTPGQGLQFLFEYFSETQRNKGNFPGRFSGRQFSNSRSEMNVSTLELGDSALYLCASNWDSSYNEQFFGPGTRLTVL.

This sequence joins TRBV18 and TRBJ2-7; no firm D call. V lost 3 bases to trimming and J lost 2 bases, with 11 bases between them. CDR1 KGHSH and CDR2 LQKENI come from the germline V gene. The CDR3 is 14 residues long. DNA for the CDR3: TGTGCCAGCTCACCGATACAATTCCCCTACGAGCAGTACTTC. It is translated as CASSPIQFPYEQYF.

This CDR3 reads CASSGGSSPYNEQFF. The CDR3 DNA follows: TGTGCCAGCAGTGGAGGGTCTAGCCCGTACAATGAGCAGTTCTTC. V and J are TRBV2 and TRBJ2-1; D might be TRBD2 (5 bases). Between the trimmed V and J ends, which lost 4 bases and 4 bases, there was a span of 14 bases. This CDR3 is 15 amino acids long. Germline CDR1 and CDR2: SNHLY and FYNNEI.

This clone showed up just once. This chain connects TRBV29-1 to TRBJ2-5, with 11 bases aligning to TRBD1. Looked up from germline, CDR1 is SQVTM and CDR2 is ANQGSEA. With V trimmed by 2 bases and J by 4 bases, 3 bases remained unmatched. CDR3 length: 14 amino acids. In DNA form, the CDR3 reads TGCAGCGTTGAAACTGGGACAGGGGGAGAGACCCAGTACTTC. This translates into CSVETGTGGETQYF.

The chain is built from TRBV30 and TRBJ2-3; possibly TRBD2 for D (5 bases). This CDR3 is 14 amino acids long. V was cut by 8 bases and J by 11 bases, with 26 bases left in between. CDR1 and CDR2 from the germline V gene are GTSNPN and SVGIG (reference sequence). The CDR3 sequence is CAQRYPGSSEGQYF. CDR3 bases: TGTGCCCAAAGGTACCCGGGATCCTCCGAGGGGCAGTATTTT.

The chain uses TRBV5-1 and TRBJ2-3; 10 bases map to TRBD2. V gave up 4 bases and J gave up 4 bases; unmatched junction bases: 15. The germline V gene encodes CDR1 SGHRS and CDR2 YFSETQ. This CDR3 has 18 amino acids. The CDR3 loop is CASSGGLAGVRSADTQYF. The CDR3 DNA is TGCGCCAGCAGCGGAGGGCTAGCGGGAGTTCGGTCGGCAGATACGCAGTATTTT.

The chain links TRBV11-1 to TRBJ2-1, with TRBD2 matching 9 bases. V shed 8 bases and J 0 bases; nucleotides not matched to a gene: 5. Germline-derived CDR1 and CDR2 are SGHAT and FQDESV (reference sequence). CDR3 size: 15 residues. CDR3 loop: CASSAGGFSYNEQFF. CDR3 in DNA: TGTGCCAGCTCAGCGGGAGGTTTCTCCTACAATGAGCAGTTCTTC.

The chain recombines TRBV5-1 with TRBJ2-1; 11 bases match TRBD2. This CDR3 has 15 amino acids. The junction had 6 bases not matched to a gene; V was cut back by 4 bases and J by 6 bases. Germline V gives CDR1 SGHRS, CDR2 YFSETQ. CDR3 amino acids: CASSRRTSGSNEQFF. The CDR3 DNA follows: TGCGCCAGCAGCCGGCGGACTAGCGGGTCCAATGAGCAGTTCTTC.

V usage is TRBV6-5 and J usage is TRBJ2-2, with D possibly TRBD1 on 5 matching bases. The CDR3 extends over 13 amino acids. The V end was cut by 2 bases, the J end by 6 bases, with 7 bases between. Per germline, CDR1 MNHEY and CDR2 SVGAGI. Written as DNA, the CDR3 is TGTGCCAGCAGTTACCCAGGGTCCGGGGAGCTGTTTTTT. Residues: CASSYPGSGELFF.

In this sample, this clone turned up once. The chain couples TRBV6-5 to TRBJ1-1; possible D gene TRBD1, 6 bases. CDR1 and CDR2 from the germline V gene are MNHEY and SVGAGI. This CDR3 contains 15 residues. Trimming cost V 0 bases and J 8 bases, with 16 bases left between them. The CDR3 is CASSYSQGLPSEAFF. DNA of the CDR3: TGTGCCAGCAGTTACTCTCAGGGGCTTCCCTCCGAAGCTTTCTTT.

The chain recombines TRBV6-6 with TRBJ1-2; a possible D gene is TRBD1 (6 bases). The germline CDR1 and CDR2 sequences are MNHNY and SVGAGI (reference sequence). CDR3 size: 16 residues. Between the trimmed V and J ends, which lost 0 bases and 4 bases, there was a span of 15 bases. The CDR3: CASSYSTSTGTYGYTF. The CDR3 DNA sequence: TGTGCCAGCAGTTACTCGACATCCACAGGGACCTATGGCTACACCTTC.

This sequence joins TRBV19 and TRBJ1-1; 8 nucleotides match TRBD1. The germline gives CDR1 LNHDA, CDR2 SQIVND (reference sequence). The J segment lost 5 bases and the V segment lost 7 bases, leaving 12 bases of the junction unmatched. The length of the CDR3 is 15 residues. Written as DNA, the CDR3 is TGTGCCAGTACCCCGGACAGGGTCCGGTGGACTGAAGCTTTCTTT. Translating it yields CASTPDRVRWTEAFF. Full variable domain (remainder filled in from reference TRBV19 and TRBJ1-1): DGGITQSPKYLFRKEGQNVTLSCEQNLNHDAMYWYRQDPGQGLRLIYYSQIVNDFQKGDIAEGYSVSREKKESFPLTVTSAQKNPTAFYLCASTPDRVRWTEAFFGQGTRLTVV.

The J gene is TRBJ1-3, the V gene TRBV7-2; D is uncertain. This CDR3 contains 15 residues. Germline V CDR1 and CDR2: SGHTA, FQGNSA. With 1 base removed from V and 4 bases from J, the gap between germline ends came to 11 bases. The CDR3 sequence is CASSLVGGRGNTIYF. CDR3 nucleotides: TGTGCCAGCAGCTTAGTGGGAGGAAGGGGAAACACCATATATTTT.

The table lists this clone with a few counts. The rearrangement uses TRBV7-9 and TRBJ1-3, with 8 bases identical to TRBD1. This CDR3 has 15 amino acids. The trim removed 7 bases at V and 3 bases at J, leaving 8 bases unmatched. CDR1 is SEHNR, CDR2 FQNEAQ, per germline (reference sequence). The CDR3 sequence is CASTVAGTGGNTIYF. CDR3 in DNA: TGTGCCAGCACCGTCGCCGGGACAGGTGGAAACACCATATATTTT.

V is TRBV10-2 and J is TRBJ2-7; D gene ambiguous. This CDR3 contains 12 residues. Trimming left V 4 bases short and J 1 base short, with 5 bases between. Per germline, CDR1 WSHSY and CDR2 SAAADI. This CDR3 reads CASSGSSYEQYF. In nucleotides, the CDR3 is TGCGCCAGCAGTGGGAGTTCCTACGAGCAGTACTTC.

The chain recombines TRBV5-5 with TRBJ2-5, with a tentative D call TRBD2 (5 bases). The CDR3 contains 14 residues. Trimming took 4 bases from V and 2 from J, leaving 12 bases between them. Per germline, CDR1 SGHKS and CDR2 YYEKEE (reference sequence). This CDR3 reads CASSLGPGQETQYF. The CDR3 coding sequence is TGTGCCAGCAGCCTCGGGCCGGGACAAGAGACCCAGTACTTC.